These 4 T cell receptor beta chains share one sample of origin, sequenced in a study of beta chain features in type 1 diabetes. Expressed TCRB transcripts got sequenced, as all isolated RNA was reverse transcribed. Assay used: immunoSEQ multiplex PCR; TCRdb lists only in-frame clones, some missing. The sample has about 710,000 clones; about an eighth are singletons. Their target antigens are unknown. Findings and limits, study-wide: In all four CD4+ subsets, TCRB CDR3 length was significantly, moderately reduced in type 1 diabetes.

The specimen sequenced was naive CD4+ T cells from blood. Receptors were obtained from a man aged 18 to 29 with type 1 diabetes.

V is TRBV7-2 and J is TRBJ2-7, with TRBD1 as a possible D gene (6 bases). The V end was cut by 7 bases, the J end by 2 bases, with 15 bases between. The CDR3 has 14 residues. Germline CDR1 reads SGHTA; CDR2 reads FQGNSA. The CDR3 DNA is TGTGCCAGCACCCGAGGGCAGGGGCCCTACGAGCAGTACTTC. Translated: CASTRGQGPYEQYF. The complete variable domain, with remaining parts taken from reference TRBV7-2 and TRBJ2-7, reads GAGVSQSPSNKVTEKGKDVELRCDPISGHTALYWYRQSLGQGLEFLIYFQGNSAPDKSGLPSDRFSAERTGGSVSTLTIQRTQQEDSAVYLCASTRGQGPYEQYFGPGTRLTVT.

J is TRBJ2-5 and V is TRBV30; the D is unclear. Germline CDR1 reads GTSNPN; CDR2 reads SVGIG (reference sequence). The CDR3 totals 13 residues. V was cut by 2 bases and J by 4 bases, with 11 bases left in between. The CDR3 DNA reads TGTGCCTGGAGTACGATGGGTCCAGAGACCCAGTACTTC. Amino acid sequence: CAWSTMGPETQYF.

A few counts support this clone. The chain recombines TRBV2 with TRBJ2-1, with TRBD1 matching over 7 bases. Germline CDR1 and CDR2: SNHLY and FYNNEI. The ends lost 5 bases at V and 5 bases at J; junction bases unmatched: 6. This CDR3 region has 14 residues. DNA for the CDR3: TGTGCCAGCAGTCCACGGACAGGAGACAATGAGCAGTTCTTC. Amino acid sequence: CASSPRTGDNEQFF.

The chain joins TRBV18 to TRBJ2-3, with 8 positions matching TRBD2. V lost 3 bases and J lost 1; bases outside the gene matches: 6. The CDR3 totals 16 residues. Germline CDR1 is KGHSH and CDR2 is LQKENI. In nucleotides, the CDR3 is TGTGCCAGCTCACCCCTAGCGGGCCTCCGCACAGATACGCAGTATTTT. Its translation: CASSPLAGLRTDTQYF.